These 3 T cell receptor beta chains came from one sample sequenced in a study of cytomegalovirus exposure and HLA in healthy donors. Researchers ran the PCR with 60 Vbeta and 13 Jbeta primers. Only in-frame clones appear in the TCRdb table, and some are missing; sequencing was by immunoSEQ multiplex PCR. The sample shows around 140,000 clones, and about 0.96% sits with its ten largest clones. The sequenced sample consisted of PBMCs. These receptors were obtained from a male donor in good health and CMV-seronegative.

The chain uses TRBV10-2 and TRBJ2-1; TRBD2 matches 9 bases. Per germline, CDR1 WSHSY and CDR2 SAAADI. The CDR3 is 20 amino acids. With V trimmed by 6 bases and J by 1 base, 19 bases remained unmatched. CDR3 DNA: TGCGCCAGCAGCGAAGGCCCCGGCGCGGGGGGGTCCTCATCCTACAATGAGCAGTTCTTC. Protein product: CASSEGPGAGGSSSYNEQFF.

This chain links TRBV27 with TRBJ2-2; maybe TRBD1 (5 bases). The germline V gene has CDR1 MNHEY and CDR2 SMNVEV (reference sequence). This CDR3 spans 16 amino acids. Trimming took 5 bases from V and 5 from J, leaving 18 bases between them. CDR3 region: CASSLSGQGSTGELFF. The CDR3 DNA follows: TGTGCCAGCAGTCTCTCTGGGCAGGGTTCGACCGGGGAGCTGTTTTTT.

The chain carries TRBV7-2 and TRBJ2-3; 10 bases line up with TRBD1. Germline V gene lookup returns CDR1 SGHTA and CDR2 FQGNSA. This CDR3 spans 16 amino acids. V shed 9 bases and J 6 bases; nucleotides not matched to a gene: 15. CDR3 coding DNA: TGTGCCAGTCCAAGCCCCGGGACAGGGGTTTCGGATACGCAGTATTTT. Its translation is CASPSPGTGVSDTQYF.